The T cell receptor beta chain under discussion was sequenced for a study of naive and memory T cell subsets. Broader study findings: Diversity fell and Gini index rose from naive through CM, EM, EMRA.

Effector memory cells were sorted as CD45RA-CD27-, EMRA cells as CD45RA+CD27-. The J segment lost 2 bases and the V segment lost 4 bases, leaving 7 bases of the junction unmatched. This CDR3 has 14 residues. Per the germline V gene, CDR1 is DFQATT and CDR2 is SNEGSKA (reference sequence). An equimolar mix of two oligonucleotides served as the beta constant-region primer for TRBC1 and TRBC2. Nested alpha and beta constant-region primers with the SP2 primer drove four PCR rounds on ligated cDNA. TCRdb re-called the UMI-ligation and nested PCR reads through MiXCR, storing one row per CDR3 protein. The sample lists about 34,000 distinct CDR3 sequences; under 20% were seen once. In this sample, this clonotype turned up many times. Its antigen is as yet unknown.

The receptor comes from a human donor in good health. The chain carries TRBV20-1 and TRBJ2-7; 8 bases are shared with TRBD1. The specimen was effector memory CD4+ T cells from blood. Subset indicated: effector memory, CD45RA- CD27-. The CDR3 loop reads CSANLPTGAYEQYF. In DNA form, the CDR3 reads TGCAGTGCTAACCTCCCGACAGGGGCCTACGAGCAGTACTTC.